This passage covers 26 T cell receptor beta chains from one sample sequenced in a study of radiation and T cells in renal cell carcinoma. Some clones are missing from TCRdb's copy, which holds only in-frame ones; the method was immunoSEQ multiplex PCR. The table lists tens of thousands of clones, approximately 83% of them singletons, with under 25% in the top ten. Time point in this sample: blood 2 weeks post-SBRT. Treatment meaning: 15 Gy SBRT to primary tumor, nephrectomy 4 weeks later. This specimen was blood, taken from a patient whose treatment included radiotherapy and nephrectomy. The receptors shown here come from a woman in her 50s with renal cell carcinoma.

The V gene is TRBV5-6, the J gene TRBJ1-5; possibly TRBD1 for D (6 bases). Germline loops: CDR1 SGHDT, CDR2 YYEEEE. This CDR3 is 14 amino acids long. Trimming removed 1 base from V and 7 bases from J, with 12 bases in between. CDR3 DNA: TGTGCCAGCAGCTTGTACAGGGCTGAACAGCCCCAGCATTTT. Its translation is CASSLYRAEQPQHF.

The V call is TRBV6-5, the J call TRBJ1-2; D is uncertain. Germline CDR1 MNHEY, CDR2 SVGAGI. Trimming cost V 0 bases and J 12 bases, with 14 bases left between them. There are 13 residues in the CDR3. DNA for the CDR3: TGTGCCAGCAGTTACTCGAATAAGCGACCCCACACCTTC. This encodes CASSYSNKRPHTF.

The V call is TRBV9, the J call TRBJ2-2, with D maybe TRBD1 (5 bases). CDR3 length: 15 amino acids. The V gene's germline CDR1 is SGDLS and CDR2 YYNGEE. V lost 1 base to trimming and J lost 6 bases, with 13 bases between them. This chain's CDR3 is CASSVNQGSSGELFF. CDR3 DNA sequence: TGTGCCAGCAGCGTAAATCAGGGTTCCTCCGGGGAGCTGTTTTTT.

DNA of the CDR3: TGTGCCAGCAGCGTAGGGGGGCAGTCCTCCTACGAGCAGTACTTC. This encodes CASSVGGQSSYEQYF. The chain employs TRBV9 and TRBJ2-7; possible D gene TRBD1, 6 bases. The CDR3 sequence is 15 residues long. V was cut by 0 bases and J by 0 bases, with 10 bases left in between. Per germline, CDR1 SGDLS and CDR2 YYNGEE. The whole variable domain, filled in from reference TRBV9 and TRBJ2-7, reads DSGVTQTPKHLITATGQRVTLRCSPRSGDLSVYWYQQSLDQGLQFLIQYYNGEERAKGNILERFSAQQFPDLHSELNLSSLELGDSALYFCASSVGGQSSYEQYFGPGTRLTVT.

V is TRBV9 and J is TRBJ1-4; unclear D gene. The CDR3 spans 16 residues. Per the germline V gene, CDR1 is SGDLS and CDR2 is YYNGEE. The V end was cut by 0 bases, the J end by 0 bases, with 9 bases between. The CDR3 is CASSVATGATNEKLFF. The CDR3 region has the DNA TGTGCCAGCAGCGTAGCTACGGGCGCAACTAATGAAAAACTGTTTTTT.

The rearrangement links TRBV14 to TRBJ2-7; D is ambiguous. From germline, CDR1 is SGHDN and CDR2 FVKESK. The V gene lost 2 bases and the J gene lost 3 bases, with 2 bases spanning the gap. This CDR3 has 11 amino acids. In nucleotides, the CDR3 is TGTGCCAGCAGCCAACACTACGAGCAGTACTTC. Protein sequence: CASSQHYEQYF.

This clone appeared a few times. The CDR3 DNA sequence: TGTGCCAGCAGCTACGGACAGGGGGACACCGGGGAGCTGTTTTTT. It yields the protein CASSYGQGDTGELFF. The chain uses TRBV7-9 and TRBJ2-2; 10 positions match TRBD1. The germline V gene encodes CDR1 SEHNR and CDR2 FQNEAQ (reference sequence). The CDR3 covers 15 residues. With 4 bases clipped from V and 3 bases from J, the junction kept 2 bases outside the gene matches.

The chain is built from TRBV7-9 and TRBJ2-5, with TRBD2 identical over 10 bases. V gave up 3 bases and J gave up 4 bases; unmatched junction bases: 11. Germline values: CDR1 SEHNR, CDR2 FQNEAQ (reference sequence). This CDR3 contains 17 residues. The CDR3 protein is CASSLTSGQPGGETQYF. For the CDR3, the DNA is TGTGCCAGCAGCTTGACTAGCGGGCAACCCGGAGGAGAGACCCAGTACTTC.

The chain recombines TRBV28 with TRBJ2-1, with 7 bases lining up with TRBD2. The CDR3 is made up of 15 amino acids. Germline V gives CDR1 MDHEN, CDR2 SYDVKM. V lost 5 bases to trimming and J lost 3 bases; unmatched junction nucleotides: 7. The chain's CDR3 is CASSPSGNGYNEQFF. The CDR3 bases are TGTGCCAGCAGTCCTAGCGGAAACGGCTACAATGAGCAGTTCTTC. The full variable domain, completed using reference TRBV28 and TRBJ2-1, is DVKVTQSSRYLVKRTGEKVFLECVQDMDHENMFWYRQDPGLGLRLIYFSYDVKMKEKGDIPEGYSVSREKKERFSLILESASTNQTSMYLCASSPSGNGYNEQFFGPGTRLTVL.

CDR3 protein: CASSSDRRLRVQYF. The CDR3, as DNA: TGTGCCAGCAGCTCCGACAGGCGATTACGCGTGCAGTACTTC. The chain couples TRBV7-9 to TRBJ2-7; TRBD1 might be the D (6 bases). Germline loops: CDR1 SEHNR, CDR2 FQNEAQ (reference sequence). The CDR3 loop spans 14 amino acids. Trimming pared 4 bases from V and 9 bases from J, leaving 19 bases between.

V is TRBV6-1 and J is TRBJ2-2; 8 positions match TRBD2. V trimming: 10 bases; J trimming: 6 bases; junction bases outside the gene matches: 7. Germline V lookup: CDR1 MNHNS, CDR2 SASEGT. The CDR3 totals 13 residues. In nucleotides, the CDR3 is TGTGCCACCCTGGCGGGGGGCGCCGGGGAGCTGTTTTTT. The encoded protein is CATLAGGAGELFF.

This clone was found a few times. The chain links TRBV6-1 to TRBJ1-1; the D is unclear. Germline lookup yields CDR1 MNHNS and CDR2 SASEGT. Trimming pared 6 bases from V and 1 base from J, leaving 9 bases between. The CDR3 consists of 13 residues. CDR3 amino acids: CASRETQNTEAFF. The CDR3 nucleotides read TGTGCCAGCAGGGAGACACAGAACACTGAAGCTTTCTTT.

The chain combines TRBV11-2 with TRBJ2-5; 14 bases match TRBD2. Germline loops: CDR1 SGHAT, CDR2 FQNNGV. Germline trimming cut 5 bases from V and 5 bases from J; bases unmatched to any gene: 4. The CDR3 covers 15 residues. CDR3 coding DNA: TGTGCCAGCAGCCTGACTAGCGGGGGGGCTGAGACCCAGTACTTC. Protein product: CASSLTSGGAETQYF.

This rearrangement joins TRBV7-2 to TRBJ1-2; D ambiguous. Trimming left V 5 bases short and J 2 bases short, with 12 bases between. Germline loops: CDR1 SGHTA, CDR2 FQGNSA. The CDR3 is 14 residues long. DNA of the CDR3: TGTGCCAGCAGCCCCATGGGCAACAACTATGGCTACACCTTC. Amino acid sequence: CASSPMGNNYGYTF.

The chain joins TRBV27 to TRBJ1-1; tentatively, D is TRBD1 (5 bases). Trimming stripped 3 bases from V and 3 bases from J, with 8 bases between. Germline CDR1 and CDR2: MNHEY and SMNVEV (reference sequence). The CDR3 spans 13 residues. The CDR3 here is CASSFTGHTEAFF. DNA of the CDR3: TGTGCCAGCAGTTTCACGGGGCACACTGAAGCTTTCTTT.

This chain connects TRBV19 to TRBJ2-1; TRBD2 aligns across 9 bases. Germline CDR1 and CDR2: LNHDA and SQIVND (reference sequence). The CDR3 contains 15 residues. V shed 3 bases and J 8 bases; nucleotides not matched to a gene: 8. The CDR3 protein is CASSILSGSTDEQFF. CDR3 nucleotide sequence: TGTGCCAGTAGTATCCTTAGCGGGAGCACCGATGAGCAGTTCTTC.

The rearrangement uses TRBV6-5 and TRBJ2-3; 10 positions match TRBD2. Germline CDR1 and CDR2: MNHEY and SVGAGI. The CDR3 has 14 residues. Trimming took 6 bases from V and 2 from J; bases not matched to a gene: 2. The CDR3 DNA reads TGTGCCAGCAGACTAGCGGGGACCACAGATACGCAGTATTTT. Encoded protein: CASRLAGTTDTQYF.

This clone was observed a single time. The V call is TRBV27, the J call TRBJ2-1; TRBD1 agrees at 9 bases. From germline, CDR1 is MNHEY and CDR2 SMNVEV (reference sequence). Germline trimming cut 7 bases from V and 4 bases from J; bases unmatched to any gene: 5. The CDR3 has 14 amino acids. CDR3 amino acids: CASTTGTGYNEQFF. In nucleotides, the CDR3 is TGTGCCAGCACCACCGGGACAGGGTACAATGAGCAGTTCTTC.

This clone has only one observation. CDR3 bases: TGTGCCAGCGAAATAGGACTAGCGGAACAAGAGACCCAGTACTTC. Amino acids: CASEIGLAEQETQYF. V gene TRBV2 combines with J gene TRBJ2-5; the match to TRBD2 covers 10 bases. In germline, CDR1 is SNHLY, CDR2 FYNNEI. The CDR3 contains 15 residues. V lost 8 bases, J lost 2 bases, and 8 bases stayed unmatched. Combining the CDR3 with reference TRBV2 and TRBJ2-5 gives the whole variable domain EPEVTQTPSHQVTQMGQEVILRCVPISNHLYFYWYRQILGQKVEFLVSFYNNEISEKSEIFDDQFSVERPDGSNFTLKIRSTKLEDSAMYFCASEIGLAEQETQYFGPGTRLLVL.

This chain connects TRBV27 to TRBJ1-6; D remains ambiguous. The V and J ends lost 3 bases and 4 bases respectively, with 7 bases between them. The CDR3 consists of 14 residues. Looked up from germline, CDR1 is MNHEY and CDR2 is SMNVEV (reference sequence). CDR3 DNA sequence: TGTGCCAGCAGTTTCGGAGGGTATAATTCACCCCTCCACTTT. Translation gives CASSFGGYNSPLHF.

The genes are TRBV4-1 and TRBJ1-4; D unclear. Germline lookup yields CDR1 MGHRA and CDR2 YSYEKL. This CDR3 region has 17 residues. V lost 1 base and J 0 bases, leaving 12 bases between the germline ends. The CDR3 nucleotides read TGCGCCAGCAGCCAAGGCCCTATTCTGGCAACTAATGAAAAACTGTTTTTT. This translates into CASSQGPILATNEKLFF.

V usage is TRBV19 and J usage is TRBJ1-4; D is unresolved. CDR1 is LNHDA and CDR2 is SQIVND in the germline V gene (reference sequence). The CDR3 is made up of 16 amino acids. V was pared by 4 bases and J by 0 bases, with 12 bases between. The CDR3 bases are TGTGCCAGTAGTAAGGATGTAGGGTCAACTAATGAAAAACTGTTTTTT. It specifies CASSKDVGSTNEKLFF.

V is TRBV7-9 and J is TRBJ2-7; TRBD2 aligns across 13 bases. This CDR3 comprises 15 residues. J lost 9 bases, V lost 5 bases, and 10 bases had no gene match. CDR1 and CDR2 (germline): SEHNR, FQNEAQ (reference sequence). CDR3 in DNA: TGTGCCAGCAGCCCGGTCGGACTAGCGGGAGTTGGGCAGTACTTC. Protein product: CASSPVGLAGVGQYF.

The chain is built from TRBV5-6 and TRBJ2-5; D might be TRBD2 (5 bases). In germline, CDR1 is SGHDT, CDR2 YYEEEE. The CDR3 is made up of 13 amino acids. Trimming removed 5 bases at V and 1 base at J, with 9 bases between. This CDR3 reads CASSYRGQETQYF. The CDR3 DNA follows: TGTGCCAGCAGTTATCGGGGCCAAGAGACCCAGTACTTC. The full variable domain, rest sourced from reference TRBV5-6 and TRBJ2-5, is DAGVTQSPTHLIKTRGQQVTLRCSPKSGHDTVSWYQQALGQGPQFIFQYYEEEERQRGNFPDRFSGHQFPNYSSELNVNALLLGDSALYLCASSYRGQETQYFGPGTRLLVL.

The rearrangement links TRBV7-2 to TRBJ2-7, with a tentative D call TRBD2 (5 bases). This CDR3 is built from 16 residues. V was trimmed by 2 bases and J by 0 bases, leaving 14 bases between them. Per the germline V gene, CDR1 is SGHTA and CDR2 is FQGNSA. Written as DNA, the CDR3 is TGTGCCAGCAGCTTACAGCAGAGTCGGGGCTCCTACGAGCAGTACTTC. This gives the protein CASSLQQSRGSYEQYF.

V usage is TRBV10-3 and J usage is TRBJ2-2; 8 nucleotides agree with TRBD2. The CDR3 covers 16 residues. The J segment lost 4 bases and the V segment lost 3 bases, leaving 7 bases of the junction unmatched. Germline V gene lookup returns CDR1 ENHRY and CDR2 SYGVKD. The CDR3 spells CAISEASGLTTGELFF. For the CDR3, the DNA is TGTGCCATCAGTGAAGCTAGCGGGTTAACCACCGGGGAGCTGTTTTTT.